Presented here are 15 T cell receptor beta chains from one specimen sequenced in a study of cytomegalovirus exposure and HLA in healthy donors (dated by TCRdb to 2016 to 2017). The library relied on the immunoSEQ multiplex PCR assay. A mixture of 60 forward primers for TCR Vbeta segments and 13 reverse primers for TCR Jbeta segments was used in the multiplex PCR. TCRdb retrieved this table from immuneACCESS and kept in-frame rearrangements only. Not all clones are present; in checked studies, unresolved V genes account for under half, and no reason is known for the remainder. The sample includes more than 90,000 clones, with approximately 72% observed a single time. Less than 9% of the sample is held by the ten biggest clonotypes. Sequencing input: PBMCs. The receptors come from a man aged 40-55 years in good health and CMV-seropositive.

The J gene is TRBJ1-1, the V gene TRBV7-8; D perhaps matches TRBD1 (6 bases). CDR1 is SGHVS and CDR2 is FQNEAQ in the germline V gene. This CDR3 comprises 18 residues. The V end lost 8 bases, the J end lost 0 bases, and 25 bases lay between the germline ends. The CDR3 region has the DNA TGTGCCAGCGGCCCTCCTGCCGGGACAAAGGCCCTGAACACTGAAGCTTTCTTT. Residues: CASGPPAGTKALNTEAFF.

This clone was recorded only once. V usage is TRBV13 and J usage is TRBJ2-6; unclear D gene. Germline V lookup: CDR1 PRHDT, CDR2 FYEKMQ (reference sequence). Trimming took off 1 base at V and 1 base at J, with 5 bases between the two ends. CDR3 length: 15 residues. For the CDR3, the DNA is TGTGCCAGCAGCTTAGCGAGATCTGGGGCCAACGTCCTGACTTTC. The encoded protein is CASSLARSGANVLTF.

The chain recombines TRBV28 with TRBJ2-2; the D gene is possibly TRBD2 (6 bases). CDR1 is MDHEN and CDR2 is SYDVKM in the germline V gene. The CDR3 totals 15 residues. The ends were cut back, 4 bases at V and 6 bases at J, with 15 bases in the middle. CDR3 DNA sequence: TGTGCCAGCAGTTCCGGATTACTAGCCCCCGGGGAGCTGTTTTTT. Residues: CASSSGLLAPGELFF. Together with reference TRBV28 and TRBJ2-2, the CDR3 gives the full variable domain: DVKVTQSSRYLVKRTGEKVFLECVQDMDHENMFWYRQDPGLGLRLIYFSYDVKMKEKGDIPEGYSVSREKKERFSLILESASTNQTSMYLCASSSGLLAPGELFFGEGSRLTVL.

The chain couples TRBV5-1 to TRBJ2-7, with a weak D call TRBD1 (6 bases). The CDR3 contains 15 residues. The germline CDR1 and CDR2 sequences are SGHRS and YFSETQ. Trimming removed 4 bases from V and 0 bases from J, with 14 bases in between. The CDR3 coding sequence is TGCGCCAGCAGCCCGGACAGCCGGAGCTCCTACGAGCAGTACTTC. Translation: CASSPDSRSSYEQYF.

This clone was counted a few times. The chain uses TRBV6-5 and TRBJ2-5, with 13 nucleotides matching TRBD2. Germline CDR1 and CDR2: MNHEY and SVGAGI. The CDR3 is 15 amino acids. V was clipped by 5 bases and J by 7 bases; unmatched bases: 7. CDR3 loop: CASSQTSGGDRTQYF. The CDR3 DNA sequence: TGTGCCAGCAGTCAAACTAGCGGGGGGGATCGGACCCAGTACTTC.

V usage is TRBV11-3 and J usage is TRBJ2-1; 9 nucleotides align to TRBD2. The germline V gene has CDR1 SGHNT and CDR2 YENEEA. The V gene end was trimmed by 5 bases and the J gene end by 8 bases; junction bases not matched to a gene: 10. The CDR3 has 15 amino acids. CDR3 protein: CASSQGLAGGHEQFF. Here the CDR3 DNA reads TGTGCCAGCAGCCAGGGGCTGGCGGGAGGGCATGAGCAGTTCTTC.

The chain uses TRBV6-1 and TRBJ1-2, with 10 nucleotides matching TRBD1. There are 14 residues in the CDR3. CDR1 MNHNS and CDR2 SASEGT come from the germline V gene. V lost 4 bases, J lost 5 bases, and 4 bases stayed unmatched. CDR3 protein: CASSGVGQGYGYTF. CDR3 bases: TGTGCCAGCAGTGGGGTGGGACAGGGGTATGGCTACACCTTC.

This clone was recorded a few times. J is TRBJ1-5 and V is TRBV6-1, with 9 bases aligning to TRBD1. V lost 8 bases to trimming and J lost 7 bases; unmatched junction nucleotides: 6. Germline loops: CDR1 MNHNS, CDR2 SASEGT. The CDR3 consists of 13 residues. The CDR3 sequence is CASSGTGKQPQHF. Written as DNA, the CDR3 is TGTGCCAGCTCCGGGACAGGGAAGCAGCCCCAGCATTTT.

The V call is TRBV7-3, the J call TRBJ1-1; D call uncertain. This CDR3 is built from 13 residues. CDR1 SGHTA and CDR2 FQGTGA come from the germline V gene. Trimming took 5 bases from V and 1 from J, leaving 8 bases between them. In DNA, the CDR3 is TGTGCCAGCAGCGCCGGGAGGAACACTGAAGCTTTCTTT. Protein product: CASSAGRNTEAFF.

CDR3 nucleotide sequence: TGTGCCAGCAGTGAAGGACAGAACCTCAACATTCAGTACTTC. Encoded protein: CASSEGQNLNIQYF. The chain carries TRBV28 and TRBJ2-4; tentative D call: TRBD1 (6 bases). CDR3 length equals 14 residues. V gave up 5 bases and J gave up 7 bases, with 15 bases separating them. CDR1 is MDHEN and CDR2 is SYDVKM in the germline V gene.

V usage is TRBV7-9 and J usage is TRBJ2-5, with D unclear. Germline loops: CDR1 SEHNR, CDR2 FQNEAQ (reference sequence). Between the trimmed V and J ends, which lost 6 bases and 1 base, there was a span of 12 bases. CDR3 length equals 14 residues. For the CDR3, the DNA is TGTGCCAGCAGACCTGCGCTCCTCCAAGAGACCCAGTACTTC. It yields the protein CASRPALLQETQYF. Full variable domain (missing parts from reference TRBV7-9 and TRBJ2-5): DTGVSQNPRHKITKRGQNVTFRCDPISEHNRLYWYRQTLGQGPEFLTYFQNEAQLEKSRLLSDRFSAERPKGSFSTLEIQRTEQGDSAMYLCASRPALLQETQYFGPGTRLLVL.

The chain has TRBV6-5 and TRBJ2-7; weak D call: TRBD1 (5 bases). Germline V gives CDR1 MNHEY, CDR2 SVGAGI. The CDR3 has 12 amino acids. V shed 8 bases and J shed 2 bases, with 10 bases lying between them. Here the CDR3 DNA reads TGTGCCAGCTGGACACGAACCTACGAGCAGTACTTC. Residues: CASWTRTYEQYF.

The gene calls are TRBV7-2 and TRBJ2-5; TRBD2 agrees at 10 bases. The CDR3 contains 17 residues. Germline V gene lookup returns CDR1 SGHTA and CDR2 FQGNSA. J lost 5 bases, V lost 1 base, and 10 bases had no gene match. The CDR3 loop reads CASSLGLAGAHGETQYF. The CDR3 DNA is TGTGCCAGCAGCTTAGGGCTAGCGGGGGCCCATGGCGAGACCCAGTACTTC.

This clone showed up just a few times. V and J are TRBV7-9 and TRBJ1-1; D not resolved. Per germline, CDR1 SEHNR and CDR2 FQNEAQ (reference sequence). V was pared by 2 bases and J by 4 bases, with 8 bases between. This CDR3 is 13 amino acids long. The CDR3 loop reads CASSLRGVTEAFF. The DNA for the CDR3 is TGTGCCAGCAGCTTACGGGGAGTCACTGAAGCTTTCTTT.

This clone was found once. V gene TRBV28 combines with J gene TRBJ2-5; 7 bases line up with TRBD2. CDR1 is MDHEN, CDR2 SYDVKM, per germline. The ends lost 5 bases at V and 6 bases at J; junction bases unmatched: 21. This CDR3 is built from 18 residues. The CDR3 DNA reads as TGTGCCAGCAGTCCCTTATGGCCCACTGAGTCCGGGAGGAAGACCCAGTACTTC. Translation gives CASSPLWPTESGRKTQYF.